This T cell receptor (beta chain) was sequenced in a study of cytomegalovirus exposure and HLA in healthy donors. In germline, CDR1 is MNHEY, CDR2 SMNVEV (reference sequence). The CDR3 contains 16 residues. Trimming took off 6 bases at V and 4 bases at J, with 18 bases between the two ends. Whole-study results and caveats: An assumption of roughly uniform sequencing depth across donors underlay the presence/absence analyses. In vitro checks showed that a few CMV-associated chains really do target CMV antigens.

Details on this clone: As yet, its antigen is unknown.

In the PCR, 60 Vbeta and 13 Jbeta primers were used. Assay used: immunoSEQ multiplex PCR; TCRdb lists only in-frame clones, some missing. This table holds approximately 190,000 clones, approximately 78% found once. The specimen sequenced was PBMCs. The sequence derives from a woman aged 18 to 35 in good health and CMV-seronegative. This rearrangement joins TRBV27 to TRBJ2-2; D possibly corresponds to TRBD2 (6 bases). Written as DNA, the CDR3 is TGTGCCAGCAGCGTCCTTGCGGGGAGTTCCACCGGGGAGCTGTTTTTT. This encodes CASSVLAGSSTGELFF.